This T cell receptor beta chain was obtained from a study of T cell responses to AZD1222 COVID-19 vaccine. Analysis merged second doses at about 4 or about 12 weeks. The repertoire was sequenced with immunoSEQ multiplex PCR; TCRdb's copy has only in-frame clones and lacks some. The repertoire holds approximately 89,000 clones, with over 75% as singletons. Study outcomes and limitations: Nearly half of unique spike-specific TCRs reportedly avoided B.1.351 and B.1.1.7 mutated regions. There were repertoire samples only from the period after the peak T cell response. A rise in Spike-specific TCR breadth and depth followed two AZD1222 doses.

As for this clone: Its matching antigen is unknown.

J gave up 5 bases and V 10 bases, and 11 bases lay outside the gene matches. The CDR3 runs 14 residues. Germline-derived CDR1 and CDR2 are MNHEY and SVGAGI. The sequence was obtained from an adult who received the AZD1222 COVID-19 vaccine. The rearrangement uses TRBV6-5 and TRBJ2-1; 7 bases are shared with TRBD1. Sequenced material: peripheral blood, taken 28 days after the second AZD1222 dose. The CDR3 spells CATKTGPLNNEQFF. The CDR3 nucleotides are TGTGCCACCAAGACAGGGCCTCTTAACAATGAGCAGTTCTTC.